The 18 T cell receptor beta chains presented below share a single source sample, sequenced in a study of tumor-infiltrating lymphocytes in primary liver carcinoma. Unsorted bulk tissue of about 20-30 mg yielded co-extracted RNA and DNA. Researchers generated TCR beta cDNA from approximately 0.55 ug of total RNA, relying on a constant-region primer. Investigators got TCR beta libraries out of three nested multiplex PCR rounds, done with slightly modified ARM-PCR. Primers for the first two PCR rounds were TRBV1-TRBV30 forward primers and a C-beta reverse primer (roughly 10 cycles per round). TCRdb processed the multiplex PCR reads anew with MiXCR; each CDR3 protein has one entry. The sample has under 200,000 distinct CDR3 sequences; roughly 80% are singletons. Sequencing was carried out using tumor tissue from primary liver carcinoma. The receptors stem from a man between 35 and 55 years old with primary liver carcinoma and hepatitis B virus infection.

In this sample, this clonotype turned up many times. The rearrangement joins TRBV10-3 to TRBJ2-7, with TRBD2 matching 7 bases. The CDR3 contains 16 residues. CDR1 and CDR2 from the germline V gene are ENHRY and SYGVKD. The J segment lost 0 bases and the V segment lost 0 bases, leaving 5 bases of the junction unmatched. CDR3 residues: CAISESSGGSSYEQYF. The CDR3 DNA reads as TGTGCCATCAGTGAGTCGTCCGGCGGGAGCTCCTACGAGCAGTACTTC.

A note on this clonotype: A read error may be the cause here, since a much bigger clone is one base away. This likely comes from a read error, as the CDR3 has no conserved phenylalanine or tryptophan at its end. No DNA is shown, since the ends of the CDR3 on it are uncertain; the CDR3 is the one TCRdb lists. V gene TRBV21-1 combines with J gene TRBJ2-7; the table's D call of TRBD1 was not tested on the DNA. TRBV21-1 is given as a pseudogene. The CDR3 is 18 residues long, counting both termini. CDR3: CASSPPNLSGTGSYEQYL.

Regarding this clonotype: The junction departs from germline at one end; a sequencing error may be responsible. V is TRBV4-3 and J is TRBJ2-2; D may be TRBD1 or TRBD2 (5 bases each). Germline V CDR1 and CDR2: LGHNA, YSLEER. CDR3 length: 15 residues. DNA of the CDR3: TGTGCCGGCGGCCAAGATGGGGGAGTCACCGGGGAGCTGTTTTTT. As protein: CAGGQDGGVTGELFF.

As to this clonotype: An end of the junction differs from the germline gene, which may be a read error. The V and J genes are TRBV29-1 and TRBJ2-1; possibly TRBD2 for D (6 bases). The germline V gene has CDR1 SQVTM and CDR2 ANQGSEA. The CDR3 covers 13 residues. The CDR3, as DNA: TGCAGCGTTGAACAGCGGGTCTACTATGAGCAGTTCTTC. As protein: CSVEQRVYYEQFF.

Regarding this clonotype: At one boundary the junction diverges from the germline segment, which might be a read error. The chain combines TRBV28 with TRBJ2-3; 7 positions agree with TRBD2. Germline V lookup: CDR1 MDHEN, CDR2 SYDVKM. The CDR3 is 16 residues long. CDR3: CASSRRPVAGTDKQYF. The CDR3 DNA is TGTGCCAGCAGTCGTCGACCCGTAGCGGGTACAGATAAGCAGTATTTT.

The genes are TRBV4-1 and TRBJ1-1, with D perhaps TRBD1 (5 bases). V was clipped by 10 bases and J by 1 base, with 13 bases between them. The germline V gene has CDR1 MGHRA and CDR2 YSYEKL. This CDR3 region has 13 residues. The CDR3: CANSLGQNTEAFF. The CDR3 coding sequence is TGCGCCAACAGTCTTGGACAGAACACTGAAGCTTTCTTT.

In regard to this clonotype: This may stem from a read error, because a much larger clone lies one nucleotide away. The rearrangement links TRBV28 to TRBJ2-5, with TRBD1 matching 8 bases. This CDR3 has 14 amino acids. Germline V gene lookup returns CDR1 MDHEN and CDR2 SYDVKM. CDR3 region: CTSSTGGSGKTQYF. Written as DNA, the CDR3 is TGTACCAGCAGCACAGGGGGGAGTGGGAAGACCCAGTACTTC.

Regarding this clonotype: One end of the junction is discordant with germline, which a read error may explain. This chain connects TRBV4-2 to TRBJ2-7; no reliable D call. CDR3 length: 12 amino acids. Germline CDR1 and CDR2: LGHNA and YNFKEQ. The CDR3 loop reads CASSQEAYEQYF. Here the CDR3 DNA reads TGTGCCAGCAGCCAAGAGGCCTACGAGCAATACTTC.

Notes on this clonotype: One end of the junction fails to match germline, which may point to a read error. The rearrangement links TRBV11-2 to TRBJ1-5; possible D gene TRBD1, 5 bases. Germline V gives CDR1 SGHAT, CDR2 FQNNGV. This CDR3 has 16 residues. This CDR3 is CASSLKEGLTNQSQHF. DNA for the CDR3: TGTGCCAGTAGCCTAAAAGAGGGACTGACGAATCAGTCCCAGCATTTT.

The count of this clonotype is one. This chain links TRBV9 with TRBJ2-1; 13 positions agree with TRBD2. Losses at the gene ends were 7 bases for V and 7 bases for J; bases not matched to a gene: 14. This CDR3 has 17 amino acids. Germline loops: CDR1 SGDLS, CDR2 YYNGEE. CDR3 sequence (DNA): TGTGCCAGCTGCGCCTTCCGGACTAGCGGGGGAGGTAATGAGCAGTTCTTC. Residues: CASCAFRTSGGGNEQFF. The complete variable domain, with remaining parts taken from reference TRBV9 and TRBJ2-1, reads DSGVTQTPKHLITATGQRVTLRCSPRSGDLSVYWYQQSLDQGLQFLIQYYNGEERAKGNILERFSAQQFPDLHSELNLSSLELGDSALYFCASCAFRTSGGGNEQFFGPGTRLTVL.

The chain recombines TRBV7-8 with TRBJ2-3; D remains unclear. This CDR3 is 11 amino acids long. The V gene's germline CDR1 is SGHVS and CDR2 FQNEAQ. V dropped 6 bases and J dropped 5 bases, with 6 bases sitting between them. The CDR3 reads CASRTGDTQYF. The CDR3, as DNA: TGTGCCAGCAGGACGGGAGATACGCAGTATTTT.

V usage is TRBV4-1 and J usage is TRBJ2-1; the D gene could be TRBD1 or TRBD2 (6 bases each). This CDR3 contains 15 residues. Germline CDR1 and CDR2: MGHRA and YSYEKL. This chain's CDR3 is CGSSPQGRGLDEQFF. The CDR3 DNA follows: TGCGGGAGCAGCCCACAGGGTCGGGGGCTGGATGAGCAGTTCTTC.

Regarding this clonotype: Because it lacks the conserved phenylalanine or tryptophan at the end, this CDR3 is likely a read error. The genes are TRBV15 and TRBJ2-2, with 8 bases identical to TRBD2. Per the germline V gene, CDR1 is LNHNV and CDR2 is YYDKDF (reference sequence). The V gene end was trimmed by 3 bases and the J gene end by 3 bases; junction bases not matched to a gene: 0. The CDR3 consists of 14 residues. CDR3 in amino acids: CATSRTSDTGELFL. DNA of the CDR3: TGTGCCACCAGCAGGACTAGCGACACCGGGGAGCTGTTTTTG.

Of note for this clonotype: Sequence at one end of the junction differs from germline and may be a read error. The chain employs TRBV12-3 or TRBV12-4 and TRBJ2-3; 8 bases line up with TRBD2. The CDR3 is 16 residues long. The CDR3 loop is CANSLRLGTSDDTQYF. The CDR3 region has the DNA TGTGCCAACAGTTTAAGGCTTGGGACTAGTGATGATACGCAGTATTTT.

The sample holds one count of this clonotype. Possible read error: a much larger clone is one base away. The J gene is TRBJ2-2, the V gene TRBV5-1; tentatively, D is TRBD2 (6 bases). The germline V gene has CDR1 SGHRS and CDR2 YFSETQ. The CDR3 has 14 residues. Here the CDR3 DNA reads TGCGCCAGCAGCGGGAGGTCGGACACCTGGGAGCTGTTTTTT. This encodes CASSGRSDTWELFF. The full variable domain, with the rest looked up from reference TRBV5-1 and TRBJ2-2, is KAGVTQTPRYLIKTRGQQVTLSCSPISGHRSVSWYQQTPGQGLQFLFEYFSETQRNKGNFPGRFSGRQFSNSRSEMNVSTLELGDSALYLCASSGRSDTWELFFGEGSRLTVL.

This clonotype was observed a few times. A read error may be the cause here, since a much bigger clone is one base away. The chain links TRBV24-1 to TRBJ2-5, with unresolved D. The germline CDR1 and CDR2 sequences are KGHDR and SFDVKD. The CDR3 has 16 amino acids. V lost 5 bases, J lost 2 bases, and 17 bases lay in between. The DNA for the CDR3 is TGTGCCACCAGTGCATCAAAGGTGTGGGTACAAGAGACCCAGTACTTC. Translating it yields CATSASKVWVQETQYF.

On this clonotype: A read error may account for a junction end that differs from germline. The chain carries TRBV7-8 and TRBJ2-2; D call uncertain. Germline CDR1 is SGHVS and CDR2 is FQNEAQ. The CDR3 sequence is 15 residues long. This CDR3 reads CTSSTYGAVGGELFF. For the CDR3, the DNA is TGTACCAGCAGTACCTACGGTGCCGTCGGCGGGGAGCTGTTTTTT.

With regard to this clonotype: Sequence at one end of the junction differs from germline and may be a read error. The rearrangement joins TRBV11-2 to TRBJ2-5; 10 bases line up with TRBD2. CDR3 length equals 14 residues. The germline V gene encodes CDR1 SGHAT and CDR2 FQNNGV. CDR3: CASSLASGSKTQYF. The CDR3 nucleotides read TGTGCCAGCAGCTTAGCTAGCGGGAGTAAGACCCAGTATTTC.